Presented here are 30 T cell receptor beta chains from one specimen sequenced in a study of cytomegalovirus exposure and HLA in healthy donors. The PCR ran on 60 Vbeta and 13 Jbeta primers. Sequencing used immunoSEQ multiplex PCR; TCRdb keeps in-frame clones, though not all of them. The sample lists around 130,000 clones, roughly three quarters occurring once. Source material: PBMCs. The receptors originated from a middle-aged woman in good health and CMV-seronegative.

V usage is TRBV5-1 and J usage is TRBJ1-2, with D unclear. Germline-derived CDR1 and CDR2 are SGHRS and YFSETQ. Trimming pared 4 bases from V and 6 bases from J, leaving 13 bases between. This CDR3 contains 13 residues. CDR3 DNA: TGCGCCAGCAGCCCCGAGAGGGATCATGGCTACACCTTC. This sequence encodes CASSPERDHGYTF.

The V and J genes are TRBV18 and TRBJ1-3; D remains unclear. The CDR3 runs to 15 residues. The ends were cut back, 6 bases at V and 0 bases at J, with 12 bases in the middle. Germline values: CDR1 KGHSH, CDR2 LQKENI. The CDR3 bases are TGTGCCAGCTCTACGGACTGGAGCTCTGGAAACACCATATATTTT. This encodes CASSTDWSSGNTIYF.

Turning to this clone: The junction departs from germline at one end; a sequencing error may be responsible. The V call is TRBV6-1, the J call TRBJ2-6, with a weak D call TRBD1 (5 bases). The CDR3 loop spans 17 amino acids. Germline V gene lookup returns CDR1 MNHNS and CDR2 SASEGT. The CDR3: CASSEGFQGSGANVLTF. CDR3 sequence (DNA): TGTGCCAGCAGTGAAGGCTTTCAGGGATCTGGGGCCAACGTCCTAACTTTC.

CDR3 region: CASSVVLNTEAFF. The CDR3 DNA reads as TGTGCCAGCAGCGTAGTCTTGAACACTGAAGCTTTCTTT. J is TRBJ1-1 and V is TRBV9; no clear D gene. V was trimmed by 0 bases and J by 0 bases, leaving 3 bases between them. Looked up from germline, CDR1 is SGDLS and CDR2 is YYNGEE. This CDR3 spans 13 amino acids.

J is TRBJ1-1 and V is TRBV6-5, with D possibly matching TRBD1 (5 bases). There are 13 residues in the CDR3. V shed 6 bases and J shed 4 bases, with 12 bases lying between them. The V gene's germline CDR1 is MNHEY and CDR2 SVGAGI. The CDR3 sequence is CASSFQGGTEAFF. CDR3 coding DNA: TGTGCCAGCAGCTTCCAGGGAGGCACTGAAGCTTTCTTT.

This rearrangement joins TRBV7-9 to TRBJ2-1, with 14 nucleotides matching TRBD2. V dropped 5 bases and J dropped 9; count of bases not matched to a gene: 9. The V gene's germline CDR1 is SEHNR and CDR2 FQNEAQ (reference sequence). The CDR3 is 16 residues long. The CDR3 region is CASSRATSGRAGEQFF. In DNA form, the CDR3 reads TGTGCCAGCAGCCGCGCGACTAGCGGGAGGGCCGGTGAGCAGTTCTTC.

V and J are TRBV9 and TRBJ2-2; 14 nucleotides match TRBD2. Trimming took 3 bases from V and 4 from J; bases not matched to a gene: 14. The CDR3 spans 20 residues. From germline, CDR1 is SGDLS and CDR2 YYNGEE. As DNA, the CDR3 is TGTGCCAGCAGCGGAGGGCCGGGACTAGCGGGAGTTGAGGGCACCGGGGAGCTGTTTTTT. It is translated as CASSGGPGLAGVEGTGELFF.

V usage is TRBV7-2 and J usage is TRBJ2-2; TRBD1 agrees at 8 bases. V dropped 3 bases and J dropped 6; count of bases not matched to a gene: 6. There are 15 residues in the CDR3. Germline V lookup: CDR1 SGHTA, CDR2 FQGNSA. CDR3: CASSFDRGRAGELFF. As DNA, the CDR3 is TGTGCCAGCAGCTTCGACAGGGGACGGGCCGGGGAGCTGTTTTTT.

This clone has a handful of counts. The DNA of the CDR3 is TGTGCCAGCAGTTCCTACGGGTCCCGCCGTGGCTACACCTTC. Amino acid sequence: CASSSYGSRRGYTF. The rearrangement uses TRBV28 and TRBJ1-2; D is ambiguous. The V gene lost 4 bases and the J gene lost 7 bases, with 16 bases spanning the gap. CDR1 and CDR2 (germline): MDHEN, SYDVKM. The CDR3 sequence is 14 residues long.

The chain links TRBV5-1 to TRBJ2-2; D is uncertain. Germline V gene lookup returns CDR1 SGHRS and CDR2 YFSETQ. The V gene lost 4 bases and the J gene lost 1 base, with 11 bases spanning the gap. This CDR3 comprises 15 residues. The CDR3, as DNA: TGCGCCAGCAGCCGCAGGTTGGTGAACACCGGGGAGCTGTTTTTT. This translates into CASSRRLVNTGELFF. The variable domain in full, completed from reference TRBV5-1 and TRBJ2-2, reads KAGVTQTPRYLIKTRGQQVTLSCSPISGHRSVSWYQQTPGQGLQFLFEYFSETQRNKGNFPGRFSGRQFSNSRSEMNVSTLELGDSALYLCASSRRLVNTGELFFGEGSRLTVL.

This chain connects TRBV7-9 to TRBJ2-3; D uncertain. The CDR3 is 13 residues long. Deletions cut 2 bases from V and 4 bases from J, with 7 bases between. Germline V CDR1 and CDR2: SEHNR, FQNEAQ (reference sequence). DNA of the CDR3: TGTGCCAGCAGCTTAATGGGCGCAGATACGCAGTATTTT. It specifies CASSLMGADTQYF.

The rearrangement links TRBV9 to TRBJ2-6; 7 nucleotides align to TRBD2. CDR1 is SGDLS and CDR2 is YYNGEE in the germline V gene. The CDR3 has 19 residues. Trimming took 4 bases from V and 0 from J; bases not matched to a gene: 13. DNA of the CDR3: TGTGCCAGCAGCTCCCAATGGGGGGGTCGCGGCTCTGGGGCCAACGTCCTGACTTTC. Amino acids: CASSSQWGGRGSGANVLTF.

This clone was counted only a few times. The rearrangement links TRBV5-8 to TRBJ2-1, with D unresolved. There are 13 residues in the CDR3. CDR1 is SGHTS, CDR2 YDEGEE, per germline. The V and J ends lost 0 bases and 10 bases respectively, with 11 bases between them. The CDR3 spells CASSLAGVREQFF. The DNA for the CDR3 is TGTGCCAGCAGCTTGGCCGGAGTAAGAGAGCAGTTCTTC.

The J gene is TRBJ1-1, the V gene TRBV28; D possibly corresponds to TRBD1 (5 bases). CDR3 length: 11 residues. With 6 bases removed from V and 7 bases from J, the gap between germline ends came to 9 bases. Germline V CDR1 and CDR2: MDHEN, SYDVKM. The CDR3 protein is CASSDSFEAFF. The CDR3 DNA reads TGTGCCAGCAGCGACAGTTTTGAAGCTTTCTTT.

V and J are TRBV4-2 and TRBJ2-1, with TRBD2 identical over 8 bases. Losses at the gene ends were 0 bases for V and 5 bases for J; bases not matched to a gene: 12. The CDR3 is 18 residues long. Germline V gives CDR1 LGHNA, CDR2 YNFKEQ. CDR3 nucleotide sequence: TGTGCCAGCAGCCAAGAGAGTGTAGGCGGGGGGCCAAACAATGAGCAGTTCTTC. Its translation is CASSQESVGGGPNNEQFF.

CDR3 in amino acids: CASPPSGGGSRYGYTF. CDR3 coding DNA: TGTGCCAGCCCCCCCAGCGGGGGGGGGAGCCGCTATGGCTACACCTTC. The V and J genes are TRBV2 and TRBJ1-2; TRBD1 is a possible D gene (5 bases). Germline V gene lookup returns CDR1 SNHLY and CDR2 FYNNEI. Trimming left V 8 bases short and J 4 bases short, with 23 bases between. The CDR3 totals 16 residues.

The chain has TRBV7-2 and TRBJ1-1; tentative D call: TRBD1 (5 bases). The V end was cut by 4 bases, the J end by 1 base, with 13 bases between. Germline lookup yields CDR1 SGHTA and CDR2 FQGNSA. The CDR3 is 15 residues long. The CDR3 nucleotides read TGTGCCAGCAGCTCCACCGTCGGGGGGAACACTGAAGCTTTCTTT. It translates to CASSSTVGGNTEAFF.

This clone was observed many times. J is TRBJ2-7 and V is TRBV11-2; 9 nucleotides align to TRBD2. This CDR3 has 17 amino acids. Germline values: CDR1 SGHAT, CDR2 FQNNGV. V was pared by 4 bases and J by 0 bases, with 10 bases of the junction left unmatched. Here the CDR3 DNA reads TGTGCCAGCAGCTCCCCTCTCCAGCGGGGGGCCTCCTACGAGCAGTACTTC. This sequence encodes CASSSPLQRGASYEQYF.

The V gene is TRBV2, the J gene TRBJ2-3; D not certain. The germline V and J ends were trimmed by 3 bases and 4 bases, with 5 bases remaining between them. CDR1 and CDR2 (germline): SNHLY, FYNNEI. The CDR3 extends over 12 amino acids. CDR3 nucleotides: TGTGCCAGCAGTGATCGGTCAGATACGCAGTATTTT. This encodes CASSDRSDTQYF.

As regards this clone: The junction differs from germline at one of its ends, possibly a read error. DNA for the CDR3: TGTGCCAGCGTTGTCGCCGAGCTCTTC. Translation gives CASVVAELF. The rearrangement joins TRBV5-4 to TRBJ2-1, with unresolved D. The germline V gene has CDR1 SGHNT and CDR2 YYREEE (reference sequence). This CDR3 region has 9 residues.

The chain is built from TRBV7-9 and TRBJ1-1, with D unclear. The germline CDR1 and CDR2 sequences are SEHNR and FQNEAQ (reference sequence). This CDR3 contains 14 residues. V lost 1 base and J 4 bases, leaving 10 bases between the germline ends. The CDR3 protein is CASSLVEERTEAFF. The CDR3 bases are TGTGCCAGCAGCTTAGTGGAGGAGCGCACTGAAGCTTTCTTT.

The J gene is TRBJ2-7, the V gene TRBV6-5, with 7 bases aligning to TRBD1. Trimming took 5 bases from V and 3 from J; bases not matched to a gene: 10. Germline CDR1 reads MNHEY; CDR2 reads SVGAGI. The CDR3 has 15 amino acids. The CDR3 bases are TGTGCCAGCAGTCCCTACAGGGGCAACAACTACGAGCAGTACTTC. Amino acid sequence: CASSPYRGNNYEQYF.

The genes are TRBV28 and TRBJ2-7, with D perhaps matching TRBD1 (5 bases). Looked up from germline, CDR1 is MDHEN and CDR2 is SYDVKM. V lost 6 bases to trimming and J lost 0 bases, with 15 bases between them. This CDR3 is 15 amino acids long. CDR3 nucleotides: TGTGCCAGCAGCCGATGGGGCACCCTCTCCTACGAGCAGTACTTC. This sequence encodes CASSRWGTLSYEQYF.

The J gene is TRBJ1-2, the V gene TRBV6-1, with a weak D call TRBD1 (5 bases). Germline V CDR1 and CDR2: MNHNS, SASEGT. The V gene lost 5 bases and the J gene lost 14 bases, with 15 bases spanning the gap. The CDR3 covers 11 residues. The DNA for the CDR3 is TGTGCCAGCAGTATTATTGACAGCTGGACCTTC. It is translated as CASSIIDSWTF.

The rearrangement uses TRBV5-4 and TRBJ1-2; D is unclear. The V gene lost 0 bases and the J gene lost 4 bases, with 13 bases spanning the gap. Germline V gene sequence: CDR1 SGHNT, CDR2 YYREEE (reference sequence). The CDR3 extends over 15 amino acids. CDR3 nucleotides: TGTGCCAGCAGCTTGGCCGAGGGATGGCCCTATGGCTACACCTTC. It encodes CASSLAEGWPYGYTF. Using reference TRBV5-4 and TRBJ1-2 for the parts outside the CDR3, the full variable domain is ETGVTQSPTHLIKTRGQQVTLRCSSQSGHNTVSWYQQALGQGPQFIFQYYREEENGRGNFPPRFSGLQFPNYSSELNVNALELDDSALYLCASSLAEGWPYGYTFGSGTRLTVV.

The CDR3 region is CAMTRGWHEQYF. CDR3 nucleotide sequence: TGTGCCATGACCAGGGGTTGGCACGAGCAGTACTTC. The chain joins TRBV5-4 to TRBJ2-7; D perhaps matches TRBD1 (6 bases). Trimming removed 9 bases from V and 5 bases from J, with 15 bases in between. Germline values: CDR1 SGHNT, CDR2 YYREEE (reference sequence). The CDR3 length is 12 residues.

This clone occurred a few times. The chain is built from TRBV18 and TRBJ2-2; TRBD1 is a possible D gene (6 bases). Germline lookup yields CDR1 KGHSH and CDR2 LQKENI. The CDR3 runs 17 residues. Trimming pared 0 bases from V and 7 bases from J, leaving 18 bases between. CDR3 in DNA: TGTGCCAGCTCACCACCGGCGACAACCGAGGGGGTCGGGGAGCTGTTTTTT. It yields the protein CASSPPATTEGVGELFF.

This clone was counted between two and nine times. The rearrangement uses TRBV6-5 and TRBJ1-5, with D unresolved. The CDR3 covers 13 residues. V was trimmed by 4 bases and J by 4 bases, leaving 8 bases between them. Per germline, CDR1 MNHEY and CDR2 SVGAGI. The CDR3: CASSSQRNQPQHF. Written as DNA, the CDR3 is TGTGCCAGCAGTTCCCAGAGGAATCAGCCCCAGCATTTT.

The chain couples TRBV28 to TRBJ2-1; 13 positions match TRBD2. The ends lost 4 bases at V and 8 bases at J; junction bases unmatched: 8. Germline V gene lookup returns CDR1 MDHEN and CDR2 SYDVKM. This CDR3 is 16 amino acids long. The CDR3 reads CASSSLAGGLSDEQFF. CDR3 in DNA: TGTGCCAGCAGTTCACTAGCGGGAGGGCTCTCAGATGAGCAGTTCTTC.

The rearrangement joins TRBV19 to TRBJ2-7; D is perhaps TRBD1 (6 bases). This CDR3 has 14 amino acids. Looked up from germline, CDR1 is LNHDA and CDR2 is SQIVND (reference sequence). Trimming removed 2 bases from V and 2 bases from J, with 10 bases in between. CDR3 residues: CASSITGWAYEQYF. The CDR3 DNA follows: TGTGCCAGTAGTATAACAGGGTGGGCCTACGAGCAGTACTTC.